The present entry profiles one T cell receptor beta chain with its context. This record belongs to a study of cytotoxic CD8 clonotypes in ibrutinib-treated CLL. At the level of the study: Among the patients, fewer than twelve presented as relapsed/refractory and fewer than 16 as treatment-naive; around 17 showed unmutated IGHV.

The CDR3 has 14 amino acids. Unmatched junction bases numbered 0, after V lost 4 bases and J lost 1 base. Germline V gene data show CDR1 as SNHLY and CDR2 as FYNNEI. Repertoires were generated with immunoSEQ multiplex PCR, while TCRdb's copy carries only in-frame clones and drops some. Of 35,000 to 55,000 clones listed, less than 70% are singletons. The sequencing here drew on PBMCs, taken after 12 months of ibrutinib treatment. The source of this sequence is a human donor with chronic lymphocytic leukemia. The chain has TRBV2 and TRBJ2-3, with 9 positions matching TRBD1. CDR3 in DNA: TGTGCCAGCAGTGGGACAGGGGGCACAGATACGCAGTATTTT. This translates into CASSGTGGTDTQYF.